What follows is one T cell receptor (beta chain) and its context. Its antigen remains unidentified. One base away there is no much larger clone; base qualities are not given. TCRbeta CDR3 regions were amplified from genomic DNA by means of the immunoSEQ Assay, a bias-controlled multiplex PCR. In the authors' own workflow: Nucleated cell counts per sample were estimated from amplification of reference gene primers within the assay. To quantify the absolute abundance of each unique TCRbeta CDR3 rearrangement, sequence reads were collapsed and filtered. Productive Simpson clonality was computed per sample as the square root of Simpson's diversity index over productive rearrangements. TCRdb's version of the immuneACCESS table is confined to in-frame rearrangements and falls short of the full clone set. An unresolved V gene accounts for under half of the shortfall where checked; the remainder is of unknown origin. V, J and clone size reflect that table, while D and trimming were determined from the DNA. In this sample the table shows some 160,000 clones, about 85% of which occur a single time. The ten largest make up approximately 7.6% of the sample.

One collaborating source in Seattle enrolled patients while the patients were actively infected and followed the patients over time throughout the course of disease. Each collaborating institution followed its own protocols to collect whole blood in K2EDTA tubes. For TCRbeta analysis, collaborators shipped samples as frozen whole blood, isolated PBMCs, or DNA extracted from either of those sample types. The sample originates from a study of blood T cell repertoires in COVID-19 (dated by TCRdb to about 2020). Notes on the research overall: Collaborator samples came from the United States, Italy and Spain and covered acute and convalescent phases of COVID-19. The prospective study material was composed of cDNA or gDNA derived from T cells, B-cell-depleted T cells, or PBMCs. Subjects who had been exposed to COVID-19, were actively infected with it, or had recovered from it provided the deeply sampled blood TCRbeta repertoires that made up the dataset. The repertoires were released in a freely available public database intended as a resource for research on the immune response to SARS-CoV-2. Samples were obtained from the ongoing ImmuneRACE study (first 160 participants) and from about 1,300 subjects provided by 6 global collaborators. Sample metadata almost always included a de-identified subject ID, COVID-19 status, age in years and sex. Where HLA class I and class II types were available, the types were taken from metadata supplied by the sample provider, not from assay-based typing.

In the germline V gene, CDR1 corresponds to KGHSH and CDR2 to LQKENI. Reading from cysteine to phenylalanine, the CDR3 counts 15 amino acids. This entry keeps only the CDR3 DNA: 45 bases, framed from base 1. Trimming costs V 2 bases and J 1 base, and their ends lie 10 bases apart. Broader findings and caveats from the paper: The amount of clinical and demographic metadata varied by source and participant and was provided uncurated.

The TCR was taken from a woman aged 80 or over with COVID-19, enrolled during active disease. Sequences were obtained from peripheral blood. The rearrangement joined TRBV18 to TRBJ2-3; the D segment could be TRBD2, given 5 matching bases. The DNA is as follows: TGTGCCAGCTCACCAGGCGGGTCCCGCACAGATACGCAGTATTTT. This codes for CASSPGGSRTDTQYF.